These T cell receptor beta chains were read from a single sample in a study of cytomegalovirus exposure and HLA in healthy donors. The data were produced by immunoSEQ multiplex PCR, yet TCRdb's version contains in-frame clones alone and is incomplete. The sample table sets out just over 200,000 clones. The sample taken for sequencing was PBMCs. The receptors stem from a girl aged 2-10 years in good health and CMV-seropositive. Both conserved end residues are part of each CDR3.

j_gene: TRBJ1-2
v_gene: TRBV27
CDR3aa: CASSLSLPTGGVPGGYTF

j_gene: TRBJ1-5
v_gene: TRBV28
CDR3aa: CASSLGGARNQPQHF

j_gene: TRBJ2-1
v_gene: TRBV14
CDR3aa: CASSRHGTSGYNEQFF

j_gene: TRBJ2-3
v_gene: TRBV20-1
CDR3aa: CSAPLLDTQYF

j_gene: TRBJ2-2
v_gene: TRBV4-2
CDR3aa: CASSHGTSGANTGELFF

j_gene: TRBJ1-5
v_gene: TRBV5-1
CDR3aa: CASSLTRTVDQPQHF

j_gene: TRBJ1-3
v_gene: TRBV11-2
CDR3aa: CASSLVWGGGRNTIYF

j_gene: TRBJ2-1
v_gene: TRBV19
CDR3aa: CASSWQDRDNEQFF

j_gene: TRBJ2-3
v_gene: TRBV7-9
CDR3aa: CASSLAGGPYTDTQYF

j_gene: TRBJ2-1
v_gene: TRBV19
CDR3aa: CATATLASFLFF

j_gene: TRBJ2-1
v_gene: TRBV28
CDR3aa: CASSPHGTSRSNEQFF

j_gene: TRBJ1-5
v_gene: TRBV28
CDR3aa: CASSLRGGKGNQPQHF

j_gene: TRBJ2-3
v_gene: TRBV5-1
CDR3aa: CASSWTSGLRATDTQYF

j_gene: NA
v_gene: TRBV29-1
CDR3aa: CSAVGLGAYEQYF

j_gene: TRBJ1-1
v_gene: TRBV28
CDR3aa: CASSPDRVLGAFF

j_gene: TRBJ2-7
v_gene: TRBV7-2
CDR3aa: CASSGVEQYF

j_gene: TRBJ2-5
v_gene: TRBV28
CDR3aa: CASSFSGRGLKTQYF

j_gene: TRBJ1-1
v_gene: TRBV6-6
CDR3aa: CASTLDPRKMNTEAFF

j_gene: TRBJ1-5
v_gene: TRBV19
CDR3aa: CASRDRGKPQHF

j_gene: TRBJ1-2
v_gene: TRBV6-5
CDR3aa: CASSPLLLRRGYTF

j_gene: TRBJ1-1
v_gene: TRBV5-1
CDR3aa: CASSFAGNTEAFF

j_gene: TRBJ2-7
v_gene: TRBV5-6
CDR3aa: CASSLAGLGEQYF

j_gene: TRBJ2-5
v_gene: TRBV2
CDR3aa: CASSELPQETQYF

j_gene: TRBJ1-2
v_gene: TRBV5-1
CDR3aa: CASSLDGTASSNYGYTF

j_gene: TRBJ2-1
v_gene: TRBV6-5
CDR3aa: CASRPTLLKYNEQFF

j_gene: TRBJ2-7
v_gene: TRBV18
CDR3aa: CASSPLEFLAGSFDEQYF

j_gene: TRBJ1-2
v_gene: TRBV6-6
CDR3aa: CASSHPTGAPYGYTF

j_gene: TRBJ1-5
v_gene: TRBV28
CDR3aa: CASSFSGRGRYSNQPQHF

j_gene: TRBJ1-2
v_gene: TRBV28
CDR3aa: CASSLGRAYGYTF

j_gene: TRBJ1-1
v_gene: TRBV5-1
CDR3aa: CASSFNEGTEAFF

j_gene: TRBJ2-7
v_gene: TRBV6-1
CDR3aa: CASRGAGRDLNEQYF

j_gene: TRBJ1-3
v_gene: TRBV13
CDR3aa: CASSLGPGNTIYF

j_gene: TRBJ1-1
v_gene: TRBV28
CDR3aa: CASSSPQGYRSEAFF

j_gene: TRBJ2-7
v_gene: TRBV2
CDR3aa: CASSEPGTSEEYDYEQYF

j_gene: TRBJ2-3
v_gene: TRBV6-5
CDR3aa: CASGGSRTDTQYF

j_gene: TRBJ2-7
v_gene: TRBV29-1
CDR3aa: CSVAGTTQSYEQYF

j_gene: TRBJ1-4
v_gene: TRBV7-2
CDR3aa: CASSFPGQGAEKLFF

j_gene: TRBJ1-4
v_gene: TRBV5-1
CDR3aa: CASSGGQATLYEKLFF

j_gene: TRBJ2-1
v_gene: TRBV19
CDR3aa: CASRRTSGNNEQFF

j_gene: TRBJ1-2
v_gene: TRBV19
CDR3aa: CASGTQLNYGYTF

j_gene: TRBJ1-2
v_gene: TRBV25-1
CDR3aa: CASSDTGARGYTF

j_gene: TRBJ1-1
v_gene: TRBV10-1
CDR3aa: CASSGGRTEAFF

j_gene: TRBJ2-7
v_gene: TRBV27
CDR3aa: CASSPGTENQYF

j_gene: TRBJ2-3
v_gene: TRBV7-9
CDR3aa: CASSLSSAQTDTQYF

j_gene: TRBJ2-5
v_gene: TRBV28
CDR3aa: CASSRTSGSETQYF